The next 27 T cell receptor beta chains were all read from a single sample in a study of blood T cells in healthy people across ages. Primers used in a second PCR of roughly 6 to 11 cycles were a sample-barcoded 5' primer and a J-beta primer mix. TCRdb ran MiXCR on the 5' RACE reads and lists one entry per CDR3 protein. The data show a few hundred thousand distinct CDR3 sequences, about 26% seen once. Specimen: blood. The receptor source for this set is a woman in her 70s in good health.

The V gene is TRBV3-1, the J gene TRBJ2-1; D gene ambiguous. Trimming shortened V by 0 bases and J by 0 bases, and 9 bases separated the two germline ends. CDR1 LGHDT and CDR2 YNNKEL come from the germline V gene (reference sequence). CDR3 size: 16 residues. CDR3 sequence reads: CASSQDLTTSYNEQFF. The CDR3 coding sequence is TGTGCCAGCAGCCAAGATCTAACCACCTCCTACAATGAGCAGTTCTTC.

This clonotype turned up a few times. The J gene is TRBJ2-5, the V gene TRBV4-3; TRBD2 matches at 7 bases. Per germline, CDR1 LGHNA and CDR2 YSLEER. The CDR3 totals 15 residues. V was pared by 3 bases and J by 2 bases, with 6 bases of the junction left unmatched. CDR3 sequence: CASSQGLGLQETQYF. The CDR3 coding sequence is TGCGCCAGCAGCCAGGGCTTGGGACTACAAGAGACCCAGTACTTC.

The chain recombines TRBV20-1 with TRBJ1-2; possibly TRBD1 for D (5 bases). The V gene's germline CDR1 is DFQATT and CDR2 SNEGSKA (reference sequence). This CDR3 comprises 14 residues. Deletions cut 3 bases from V and 3 bases from J, with 14 bases between. The chain's CDR3 is CSASNEGTYYGYTF. The CDR3 nucleotides read TGCAGTGCTAGTAACGAAGGGACTTACTATGGCTACACCTTC.

The chain is built from TRBV6-5 and TRBJ2-7, with D possibly matching TRBD1 (5 bases). The CDR3 runs to 15 residues. Germline V gene data show CDR1 as MNHEY and CDR2 as SVGAGI. Trimming took 2 bases from V and 5 from J, leaving 16 bases between them. The CDR3 DNA sequence: TGTGCCAGCAGTTACGACGGCAGGGCGAATGACGAGCAGTACTTC. As protein: CASSYDGRANDEQYF.

The chain employs TRBV20-1 and TRBJ2-3; D unresolved. Trimming took off 6 bases at V and 3 bases at J, with 7 bases between the two ends. Germline-derived CDR1 and CDR2 are DFQATT and SNEGSKA (reference sequence). The CDR3 is 11 amino acids. DNA of the CDR3: TGCAGTGCCCCGATAACAGATACGCAGTATTTT. It is translated as CSAPITDTQYF.

This clonotype was detected only a few times. The gene calls are TRBV20-1 and TRBJ2-3; 15 nucleotides align to TRBD2. The V and J ends lost 4 bases and 4 bases, in that order; junction bases with no gene match: 3. CDR1 and CDR2 from the germline V gene are DFQATT and SNEGSKA (reference sequence). The CDR3 is made up of 15 amino acids. DNA of the CDR3: TGCAGTGCTACGTGGACTAGCGGGGGGGCAGATACGCAGTATTTT. Translated, it gives CSATWTSGGADTQYF.

This clonotype was observed a handful of times. The chain joins TRBV7-2 to TRBJ2-3; D uncertain. The CDR3 loop spans 13 amino acids. V lost 1 base, J lost 6 bases, and 8 bases lay in between. The germline CDR1 and CDR2 sequences are SGHTA and FQGNSA. CDR3 nucleotides: TGTGCCAGCAGCTTAGTGGCCGAGGATACGCAGTATTTT. It is translated as CASSLVAEDTQYF.

The V gene is TRBV2, the J gene TRBJ2-7; tentatively, D is TRBD1 or TRBD2 (5 bases each). The end of the DNA is better explained by TRBJ2-5, so the J call may be wrong. The CDR3 contains 15 residues. Germline assignment: CDR1 SNHLY and CDR2 FYNNEI. CDR3 amino acids: CASSDWGSDVETQYF. CDR3 coding DNA: TGTGCCAGCAGCGACTGGGGGAGCGACGTAGAGACCCAGTACTTC.

This clonotype was seen more than once but under ten times. The CDR3 DNA sequence: TGTGCCAGCAGTAACGGCGGACTAGGATGGAATGAGCAGTTCTTC. Encoded protein: CASSNGGLGWNEQFF. This chain joins TRBV6-5 and TRBJ2-1; 7 bases fit TRBD2. This CDR3 has 15 residues. CDR1 and CDR2 (germline): MNHEY, SVGAGI. Losses at the gene ends were 5 bases for V and 7 bases for J; bases not matched to a gene: 11.

The V and J genes are TRBV5-1 and TRBJ1-4, with 7 bases lining up with TRBD1. Losses at the gene ends were 5 bases for V and 4 bases for J; bases not matched to a gene: 5. Germline V gene lookup returns CDR1 SGHRS and CDR2 YFSETQ. This CDR3 region has 14 residues. The CDR3 DNA follows: TGCGCCAGCAGACCGGGACAGCTTAATGAAAAACTGTTTTTT. As protein: CASRPGQLNEKLFF.

The chain couples TRBV6-1 to TRBJ1-3; D possibly corresponds to TRBD1 (5 bases). V lost 2 bases, J lost 8 bases, and 13 bases lay in between. Germline V gives CDR1 MNHNS, CDR2 SASEGT. The CDR3 is 14 amino acids. CDR3 DNA: TGTGCCAGCAGTGAACAGGGCCATGGGGACACCATATATTTT. Translating gives CASSEQGHGDTIYF.

The chain joins TRBV7-2 to TRBJ1-1, with D tentatively TRBD1 (5 bases). Germline lookup yields CDR1 SGHTA and CDR2 FQGNSA. V lost 2 bases to trimming and J lost 9 bases, with 10 bases between them. The CDR3 extends over 12 amino acids. The CDR3 protein is CASSLRGVQAFF. The CDR3 DNA reads TGTGCCAGCAGCTTAAGGGGAGTTCAAGCTTTCTTT. Together with reference TRBV7-2 and TRBJ1-1, the CDR3 gives the full variable domain: GAGVSQSPSNKVTEKGKDVELRCDPISGHTALYWYRQSLGQGLEFLIYFQGNSAPDKSGLPSDRFSAERTGGSVSTLTIQRTQQEDSAVYLCASSLRGVQAFFGQGTRLTVV.

This clonotype was seen a few times. The rearrangement joins TRBV7-6 to TRBJ2-5; TRBD1 agrees at 10 bases. Per the germline V gene, CDR1 is SGHVS and CDR2 is FNYEAQ. Germline trimming cut 0 bases from V and 5 bases from J; bases unmatched to any gene: 6. The CDR3 consists of 16 residues. CDR3: CASSLATGGGLETQYF. CDR3 bases: TGTGCCAGCAGCTTAGCGACAGGGGGCGGGTTGGAGACCCAGTACTTC.

This clonotype was seen a few times. The rearrangement joins TRBV7-9 to TRBJ1-5, with unresolved D. The CDR3 consists of 15 residues. Germline V lookup: CDR1 SEHNR, CDR2 FQNEAQ (reference sequence). Trimming took off 6 bases at V and 0 bases at J, with 12 bases between the two ends. In DNA, the CDR3 is TGTGCCAGCAGTTTCGGACGGCCTAGCAATCAGCCCCAGCATTTT. It is translated as CASSFGRPSNQPQHF. The variable domain in full, with the rest retrieved from reference TRBV7-9 and TRBJ1-5, is DTGVSQNPRHKITKRGQNVTFRCDPISEHNRLYWYRQTLGQGPEFLTYFQNEAQLEKSRLLSDRFSAERPKGSFSTLEIQRTEQGDSAMYLCASSFGRPSNQPQHFGDGTRLSIL.

The chain links TRBV18 to TRBJ1-2; no definite D call. Germline V gives CDR1 KGHSH, CDR2 LQKENI. The CDR3 has 14 amino acids. Trimming left V 2 bases short and J 7 bases short, with 14 bases between. The CDR3 nucleotides read TGTGCCAGCTCACCAAATCCCCCGGTTGGTGGCTACACCTTC. Protein: CASSPNPPVGGYTF. Variable domain in full (rest from reference TRBV18 and TRBJ1-2): NAGVMQNPRHLVRRRGQEARLRCSPMKGHSHVYWYRQLPEEGLKFMVYLQKENIIDESGMPKERFSAEFPKEGPSILRIQQVVRGDSAAYFCASSPNPPVGGYTFGSGTRLTVV.

The chain links TRBV29-1 to TRBJ2-1; 15 nucleotides match TRBD2. The CDR3 has 14 residues. The V segment lost 6 bases and the J segment 10 bases; nucleotides outside the gene matches: 7. Germline lookup yields CDR1 SQVTM and CDR2 ANQGSEA. CDR3 DNA sequence: TGCAGCGTGCCAGGACTAGCGGGAGGGGAAGAGCAGTTCTTC. Its translation: CSVPGLAGGEEQFF.

V and J are TRBV12-3 or TRBV12-4 and TRBJ2-5, with 8 bases aligning to TRBD2. The CDR3 totals 16 residues. Germline trimming cut 3 bases from V and 7 bases from J; bases unmatched to any gene: 13. The CDR3 loop is CASSLASGYARGTQYF. As DNA, the CDR3 is TGTGCCAGCAGTTTGGCTAGCGGGTACGCCAGGGGGACCCAGTACTTC.

A few counts support this clonotype. This chain connects TRBV5-6 to TRBJ2-5; 9 nucleotides line up with TRBD1. The germline CDR1 and CDR2 sequences are SGHDT and YYEEEE. V shed 7 bases, J shed 4 bases, and the junction held 8 bases outside the gene matches. The CDR3 is 14 residues long. The CDR3 reads CASSKDRGAETQYF. The CDR3 bases are TGTGCCAGCTCCAAGGACAGGGGAGCAGAGACCCAGTACTTC.

The V call is TRBV30, the J call TRBJ2-1; a possible D gene is TRBD2 (6 bases). Trimming pared 0 bases from V and 9 bases from J, leaving 12 bases between. Germline V CDR1 and CDR2: GTSNPN, SVGIG (reference sequence). There are 13 residues in the CDR3. CDR3 nucleotide sequence: TGTGCCTGGAGTGTTGGAGGGGCAGGTGAGCAGTTCTTC. Translated, it gives CAWSVGGAGEQFF.

This chain connects TRBV4-2 to TRBJ2-4; 9 nucleotides match TRBD1. This CDR3 has 15 amino acids. With 0 bases clipped from V and 15 bases from J, the junction kept 12 bases outside the gene matches. The germline V gene encodes CDR1 LGHNA and CDR2 YNFKEQ. This CDR3 reads CASSQDRGQGRVRYF. CDR3 bases: TGTGCCAGCAGCCAAGACCGCGGACAGGGGCGGGTTCGGTACTTC.

This chain joins TRBV7-4 and TRBJ1-5, with D possibly being TRBD1 (5 bases). From germline, CDR1 is SGHVT and CDR2 SQSDAQ. Trimming took off 5 bases at V and 4 bases at J, with 15 bases between the two ends. This CDR3 region has 15 residues. CDR3 sequence: CASSPDSCRNQPQHF. The DNA for the CDR3 is TGTGCCAGCAGCCCAGACAGCTGTCGGAATCAGCCCCAGCATTTT.

This clonotype was found a few times. The chain couples TRBV14 to TRBJ2-5; either TRBD1 or TRBD2 may fit D (6 bases each). The CDR3 loop spans 14 amino acids. The germline V gene encodes CDR1 SGHDN and CDR2 FVKESK. V lost 1 base, J lost 5 bases, and 11 bases lay in between. The CDR3 here is CASSQVGGRETQYF. In DNA form, the CDR3 reads TGTGCCAGCAGCCAAGTCGGGGGCAGGGAGACCCAGTACTTC.

The rearrangement links TRBV2 to TRBJ1-1; D is undetermined. V lost 6 bases and J lost 5, with 13 bases in between. The CDR3 sequence is 13 residues long. Germline CDR1 and CDR2: SNHLY and FYNNEI. DNA of the CDR3: TGTGCCAGCAGCGCCGTGGGTATTACTGAAGCTTTCTTT. Its translation: CASSAVGITEAFF.

In its sample, this clonotype was seen a few times. V and J are TRBV18 and TRBJ1-2; D unclear. Germline loops: CDR1 KGHSH, CDR2 LQKENI. V dropped 5 bases and J dropped 7 bases, with 14 bases sitting between them. The CDR3 extends over 13 amino acids. In DNA, the CDR3 is TGTGCCAGCTCAATAGAACAGCAATCTGGCTACACCTTC. The encoded protein is CASSIEQQSGYTF.

V usage is TRBV29-1 and J usage is TRBJ2-3; no clear D. CDR1 and CDR2 from the germline V gene are SQVTM and ANQGSEA. V was trimmed by 2 bases and J by 2 bases, leaving 2 bases between them. CDR3 length: 11 amino acids. The CDR3 spells CSVENTDTQYF. The CDR3 nucleotides read TGCAGCGTTGAAAACACAGATACGCAGTATTTT.

This clonotype was recorded a few times. The chain couples TRBV4-3 to TRBJ2-7; 7 nucleotides align to TRBD2. Germline V gene sequence: CDR1 LGHNA, CDR2 YSLEER. The CDR3 spans 17 residues. J lost 0 bases, V lost 2 bases, and 10 bases had no gene match. The DNA of the CDR3 is TGCGCCAGCAGCCAACAAATCTGGACTAGGAGCTCCTACGAGCAGTACTTC. Translating gives CASSQQIWTRSSYEQYF.

This clonotype was counted only a few times. This rearrangement joins TRBV25-1 to TRBJ2-4; a weak D match, TRBD1 (5 bases). This CDR3 has 13 residues. Germline-derived CDR1 and CDR2 are MGHDK and SYGVNS. The V end lost 1 base, the J end lost 6 bases, and 7 bases lay between the germline ends. The CDR3 nucleotides read TGTGCCAGCAGTGAATGGCAGGGAAACATTCAGTACTTC. Protein: CASSEWQGNIQYF.